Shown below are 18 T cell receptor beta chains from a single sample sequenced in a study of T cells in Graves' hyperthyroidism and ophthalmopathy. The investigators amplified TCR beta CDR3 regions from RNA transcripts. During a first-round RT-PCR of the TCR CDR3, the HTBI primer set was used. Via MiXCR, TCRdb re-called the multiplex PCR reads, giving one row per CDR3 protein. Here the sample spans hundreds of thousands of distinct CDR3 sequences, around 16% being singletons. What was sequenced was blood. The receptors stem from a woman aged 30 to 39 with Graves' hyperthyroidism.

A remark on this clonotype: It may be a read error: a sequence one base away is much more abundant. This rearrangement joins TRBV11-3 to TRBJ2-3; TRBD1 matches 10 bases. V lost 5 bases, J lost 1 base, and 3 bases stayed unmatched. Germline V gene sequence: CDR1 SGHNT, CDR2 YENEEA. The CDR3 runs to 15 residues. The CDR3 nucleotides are TGTGCCAGCAGCAGACAGGGGGCTCGCACAGATACGCAGTATTTT. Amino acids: CASSRQGARTDTQYF.

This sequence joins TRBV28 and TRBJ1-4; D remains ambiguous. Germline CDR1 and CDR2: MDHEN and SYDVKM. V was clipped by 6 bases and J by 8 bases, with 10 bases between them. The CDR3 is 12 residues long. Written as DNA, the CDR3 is TGTGCCAGCAGCGTCCTTGGAGAAAAACTGTTTTTT. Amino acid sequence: CASSVLGEKLFF. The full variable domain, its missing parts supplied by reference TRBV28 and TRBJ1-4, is DVKVTQSSRYLVKRTGEKVFLECVQDMDHENMFWYRQDPGLGLRLIYFSYDVKMKEKGDIPEGYSVSREKKERFSLILESASTNQTSMYLCASSVLGEKLFFGSGTQLSVL.

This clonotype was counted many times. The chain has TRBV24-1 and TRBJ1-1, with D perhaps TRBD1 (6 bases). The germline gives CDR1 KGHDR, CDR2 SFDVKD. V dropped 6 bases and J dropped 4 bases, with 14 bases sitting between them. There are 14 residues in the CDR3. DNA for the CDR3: TGTGCCACCAGTATAGGGGGGGCCAGCACTGAAGCTTTCTTT. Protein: CATSIGGASTEAFF.

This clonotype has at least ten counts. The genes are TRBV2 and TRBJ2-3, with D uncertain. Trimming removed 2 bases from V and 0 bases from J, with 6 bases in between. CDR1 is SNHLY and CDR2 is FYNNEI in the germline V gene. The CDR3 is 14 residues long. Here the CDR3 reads CASSEWASTDTQYF. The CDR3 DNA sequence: TGTGCCAGCAGTGAATGGGCTAGCACAGATACGCAGTATTTT.

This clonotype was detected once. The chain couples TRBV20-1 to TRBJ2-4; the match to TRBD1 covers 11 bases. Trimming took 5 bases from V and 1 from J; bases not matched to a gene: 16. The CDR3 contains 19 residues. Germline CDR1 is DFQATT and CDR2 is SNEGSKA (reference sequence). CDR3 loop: CSAPAQGTGGVSAKNIQYF. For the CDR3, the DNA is TGCAGTGCTCCCGCCCAGGGGACAGGGGGGGTTTCGGCCAAAAACATTCAGTACTTC.

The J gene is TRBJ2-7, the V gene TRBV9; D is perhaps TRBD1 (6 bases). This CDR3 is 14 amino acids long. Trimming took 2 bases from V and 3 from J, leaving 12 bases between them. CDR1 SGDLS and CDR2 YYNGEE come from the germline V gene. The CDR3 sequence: CASSVATGSYEQYF. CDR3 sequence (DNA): TGTGCCAGCAGCGTGGCAACAGGGAGCTACGAGCAGTACTTC.

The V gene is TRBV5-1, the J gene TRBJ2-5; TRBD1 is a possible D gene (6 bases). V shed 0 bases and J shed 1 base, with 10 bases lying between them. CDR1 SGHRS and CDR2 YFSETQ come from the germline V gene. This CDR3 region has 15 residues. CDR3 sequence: CASSLGGQSQETQYF. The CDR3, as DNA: TGCGCCAGCAGCTTGGGAGGACAGAGCCAAGAGACCCAGTACTTC.

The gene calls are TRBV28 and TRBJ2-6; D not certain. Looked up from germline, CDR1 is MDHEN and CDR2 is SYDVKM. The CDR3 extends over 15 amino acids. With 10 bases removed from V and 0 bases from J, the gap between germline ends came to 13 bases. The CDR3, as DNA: TGTGCCACCTTACGGGCCACCTCTGGGGCCAACGTCCTGACTTTC. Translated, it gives CATLRATSGANVLTF. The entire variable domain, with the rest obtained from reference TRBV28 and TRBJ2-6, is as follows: DVKVTQSSRYLVKRTGEKVFLECVQDMDHENMFWYRQDPGLGLRLIYFSYDVKMKEKGDIPEGYSVSREKKERFSLILESASTNQTSMYLCATLRATSGANVLTFGAGSRLTVL.

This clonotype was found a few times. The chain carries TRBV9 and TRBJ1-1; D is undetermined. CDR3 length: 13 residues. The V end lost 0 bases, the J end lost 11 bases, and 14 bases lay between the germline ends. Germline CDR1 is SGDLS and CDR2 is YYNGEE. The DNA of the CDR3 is TGTGCCAGCAGCGTAGCAGGTTCGGCTGGGGCTTTCTTT. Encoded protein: CASSVAGSAGAFF.

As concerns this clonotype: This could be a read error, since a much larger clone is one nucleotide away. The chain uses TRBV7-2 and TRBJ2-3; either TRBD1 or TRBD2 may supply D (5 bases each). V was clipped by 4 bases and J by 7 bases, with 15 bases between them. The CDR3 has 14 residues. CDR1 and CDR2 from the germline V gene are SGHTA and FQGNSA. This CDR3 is CASSSGSSSHTQYF. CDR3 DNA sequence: TGTGCCAGCAGCTCAGGGTCTAGCTCTCATACGCAGTATTTT.

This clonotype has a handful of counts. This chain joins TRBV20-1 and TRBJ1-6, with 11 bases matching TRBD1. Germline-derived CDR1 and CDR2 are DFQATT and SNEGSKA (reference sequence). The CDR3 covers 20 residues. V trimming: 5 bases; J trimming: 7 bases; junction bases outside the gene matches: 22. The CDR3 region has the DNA TGCAGTGCTGGAACCATCCCGGGACAGGGGGAAGGTTTTACGAATTCACCCCTCCACTTT. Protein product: CSAGTIPGQGEGFTNSPLHF.

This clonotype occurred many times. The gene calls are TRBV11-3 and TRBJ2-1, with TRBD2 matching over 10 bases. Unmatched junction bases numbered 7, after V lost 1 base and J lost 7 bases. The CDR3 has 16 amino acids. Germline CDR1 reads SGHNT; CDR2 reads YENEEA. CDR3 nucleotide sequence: TGTGCCAGCAGCTTAGTAGATAGCGGGAGGTATAATGAGCAGTTCTTC. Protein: CASSLVDSGRYNEQFF.

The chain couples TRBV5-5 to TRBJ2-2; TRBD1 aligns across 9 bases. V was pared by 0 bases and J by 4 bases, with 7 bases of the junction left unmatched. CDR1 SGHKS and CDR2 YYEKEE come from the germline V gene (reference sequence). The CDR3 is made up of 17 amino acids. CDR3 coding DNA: TGTGCCAGCAGCTTGGGGGGGGGACAGGGAGGCACCGGGGAGCTGTTTTTT. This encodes CASSLGGGQGGTGELFF.

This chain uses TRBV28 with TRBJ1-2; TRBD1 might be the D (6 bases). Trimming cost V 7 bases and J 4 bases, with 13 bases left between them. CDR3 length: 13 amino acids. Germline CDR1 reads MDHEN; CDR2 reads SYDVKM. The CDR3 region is CASTGATLYGYTF. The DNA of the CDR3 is TGTGCCAGCACAGGGGCAACCCTCTATGGCTACACCTTC.

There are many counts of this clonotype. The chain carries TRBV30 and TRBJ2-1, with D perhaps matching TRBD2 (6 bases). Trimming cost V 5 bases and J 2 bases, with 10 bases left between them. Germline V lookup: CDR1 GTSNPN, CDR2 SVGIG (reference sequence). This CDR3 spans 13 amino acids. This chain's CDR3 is CAWAGGTYNEQFF. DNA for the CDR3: TGTGCCTGGGCTGGAGGGACCTACAATGAGCAGTTCTTC.

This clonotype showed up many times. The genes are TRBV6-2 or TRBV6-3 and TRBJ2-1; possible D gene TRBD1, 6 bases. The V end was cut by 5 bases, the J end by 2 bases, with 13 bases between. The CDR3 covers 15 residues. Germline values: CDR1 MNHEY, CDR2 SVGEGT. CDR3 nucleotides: TGTGCCAGCAGTCAGCAGGGGCGGACCTACAATGAGCAGTTCTTC. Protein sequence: CASSQQGRTYNEQFF.

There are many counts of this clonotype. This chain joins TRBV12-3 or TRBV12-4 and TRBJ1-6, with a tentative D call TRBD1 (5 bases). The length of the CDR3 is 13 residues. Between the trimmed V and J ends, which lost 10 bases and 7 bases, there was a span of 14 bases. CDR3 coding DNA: TGTGCCACCGGACACACGGAAAATTCACCCCTCCACTTT. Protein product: CATGHTENSPLHF.

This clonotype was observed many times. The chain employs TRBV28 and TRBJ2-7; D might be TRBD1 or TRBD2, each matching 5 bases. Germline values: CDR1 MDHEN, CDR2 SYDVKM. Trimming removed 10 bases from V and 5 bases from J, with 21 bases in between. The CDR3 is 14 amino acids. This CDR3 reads CATTPRARAHEQYF. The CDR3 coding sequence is TGTGCCACTACGCCGCGGGCCAGGGCCCACGAGCAGTACTTC.